This TCR beta chain is drawn from a study of tumor and adjacent non-tumor tissue in lung cancer. The template was RNA from unsorted bulk tissue. Three rounds of nested PCR, following a modified ARM-PCR protocol, produced the TCRbeta library. One entry per CDR3 protein, called by TCRdb with MiXCR from the multiplex PCR reads. The sample includes under 150,000 distinct CDR3 sequences, 66% of them seen just once. The germline V gene has CDR1 MNHNS and CDR2 SASEGT. The CDR3 length is 14 residues. V was trimmed by 7 bases and J by 1 base, leaving 14 bases between them. Ten or more counts support this clonotype.

The source is a man between 60 and 70 years old with small cell lung cancer. J is TRBJ2-7 and V is TRBV6-1; the D is unclear. Material: lung tumor tissue. CDR3 protein: CASTPSLGSYEQYF. CDR3 DNA sequence: TGTGCCAGCACACCATCCCTGGGGTCCTACGAGCAGTACTTC.